This T cell receptor beta chain was identified in a study of persistence of HIV-infected CD4 T cells. Whole-study context: Donors had been on suppressive ART for a median of 8 years. Up to about 200 mL blood was drawn at multiple time points; a couple of donors had single-time leukapheresis.

The germline CDR1 and CDR2 sequences are SGHTA and FQGNSA. The CDR3 loop spans 14 amino acids. The trim removed 1 base at V and 5 bases at J, leaving 1 base unmatched. Of note for this clone: Antigen: not known.

Cells were stimulated with CMV-infected fibroblast lysates at 10 ug/mL. CD40L-negative CD69-negative CD45RO-high memory CD4+ T cells were sorted as populations depleted of antigen-responding cells. Donors had undetectable plasma HIV-1 RNA, under 50 copies/mL, for 4+ years. CD8-depleted PBMCs were stimulated 18 hours with anti-CD28/CD49d costimulation, CD40-blocking antibody and enfuvirtide. The libraries were made with immunoSEQ version 4 in survey mode. The table came from immunoSEQ multiplex PCR; TCRdb's copy has only in-frame clones and leaves some out. In the table there are roughly 30,000 clones, approximately 78% of which are singletons.

The clonotype was recovered from an adult woman with HIV who was CMV-seropositive. The sequencing here drew on CD4+ T cells sorted from PBMCs after approximately 20-hour stimulation, taken from a patient who received antiretroviral therapy. The chain is built from TRBV7-2 and TRBJ1-1, with 10 bases that match TRBD1. In nucleotides, the CDR3 is TGTGCCAGCAGCTTAGGGGACAGGGGAACTGAAGCTTTCTTT. This gives the protein CASSLGDRGTEAFF.